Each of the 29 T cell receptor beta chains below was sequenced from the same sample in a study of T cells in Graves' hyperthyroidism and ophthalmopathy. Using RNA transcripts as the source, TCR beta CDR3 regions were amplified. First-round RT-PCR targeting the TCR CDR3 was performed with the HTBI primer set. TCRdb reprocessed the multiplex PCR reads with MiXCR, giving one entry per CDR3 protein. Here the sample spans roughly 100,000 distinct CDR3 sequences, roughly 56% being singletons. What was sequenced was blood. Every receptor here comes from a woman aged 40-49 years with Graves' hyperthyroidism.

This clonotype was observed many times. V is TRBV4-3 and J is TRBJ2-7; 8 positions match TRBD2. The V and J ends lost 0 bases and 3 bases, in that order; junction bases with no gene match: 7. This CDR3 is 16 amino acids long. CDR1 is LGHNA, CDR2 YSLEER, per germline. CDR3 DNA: TGCGCCAGCAGCCAAGAGCGGAGCGGGAGTGGCTACGAGCAGTACTTC. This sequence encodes CASSQERSGSGYEQYF.

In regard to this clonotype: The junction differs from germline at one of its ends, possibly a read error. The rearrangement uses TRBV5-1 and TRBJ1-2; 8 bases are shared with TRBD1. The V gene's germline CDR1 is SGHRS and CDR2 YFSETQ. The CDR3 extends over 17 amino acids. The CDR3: CASSLGSTGGGNYGYTF. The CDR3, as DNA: TGTGCCAGCAGCTTAGGTAGTACAGGGGGGGGGAACTATGGCTACACCTTC.

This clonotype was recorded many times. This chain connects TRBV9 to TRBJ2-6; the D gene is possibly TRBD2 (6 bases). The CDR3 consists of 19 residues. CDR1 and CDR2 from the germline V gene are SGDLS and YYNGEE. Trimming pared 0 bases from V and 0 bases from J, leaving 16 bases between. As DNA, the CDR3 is TGTGCCAGCAGCGTAGAGCGGAGGGGAGGTCACTCTGGGGCCAACGTCCTGACTTTC. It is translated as CASSVERRGGHSGANVLTF.

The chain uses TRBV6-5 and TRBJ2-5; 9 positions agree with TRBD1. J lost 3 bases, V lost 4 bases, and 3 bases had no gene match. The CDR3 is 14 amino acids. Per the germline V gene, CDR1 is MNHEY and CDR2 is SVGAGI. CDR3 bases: TGTGCCAGCAGTTGGGGGACAGGGAAAGAGACCCAGTACTTC. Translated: CASSWGTGKETQYF.

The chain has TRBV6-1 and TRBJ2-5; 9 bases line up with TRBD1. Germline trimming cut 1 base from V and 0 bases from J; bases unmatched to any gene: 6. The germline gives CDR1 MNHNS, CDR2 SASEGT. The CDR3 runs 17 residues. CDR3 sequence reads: CASSEEPTGGYQETQYF. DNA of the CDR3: TGTGCCAGCAGTGAAGAACCGACAGGGGGATACCAAGAGACCCAGTACTTC.

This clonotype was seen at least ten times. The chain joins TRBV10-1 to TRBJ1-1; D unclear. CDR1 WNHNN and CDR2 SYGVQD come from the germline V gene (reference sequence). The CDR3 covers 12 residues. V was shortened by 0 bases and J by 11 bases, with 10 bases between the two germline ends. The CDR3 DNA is TGCGCCAGCAGTGAGTCGGGCGGTTATGCTTTCTTT. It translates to CASSESGGYAFF.

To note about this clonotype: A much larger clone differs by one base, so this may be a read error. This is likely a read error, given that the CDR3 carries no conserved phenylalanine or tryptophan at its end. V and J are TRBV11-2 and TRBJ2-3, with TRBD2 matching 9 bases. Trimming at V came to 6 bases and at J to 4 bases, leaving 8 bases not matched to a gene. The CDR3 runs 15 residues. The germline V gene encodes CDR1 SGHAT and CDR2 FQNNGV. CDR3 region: CASSLSGSGADTQYL. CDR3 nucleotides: TGTGCCAGCAGTCTTAGCGGGAGTGGTGCAGATACGCAGTATCTT.

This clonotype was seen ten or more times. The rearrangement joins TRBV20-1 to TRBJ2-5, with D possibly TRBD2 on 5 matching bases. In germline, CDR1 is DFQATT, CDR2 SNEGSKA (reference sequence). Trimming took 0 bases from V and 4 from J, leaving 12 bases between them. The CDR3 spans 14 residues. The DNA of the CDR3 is TGCAGTGCTAGAGATTACGGGGAAGGAGAGACCCAGTACTTC. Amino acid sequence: CSARDYGEGETQYF.

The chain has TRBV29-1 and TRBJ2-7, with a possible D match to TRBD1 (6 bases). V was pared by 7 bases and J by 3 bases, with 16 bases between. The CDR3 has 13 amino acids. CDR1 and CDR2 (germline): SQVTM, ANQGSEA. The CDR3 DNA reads TGCAGCGCAACCCCGGACAGCATCTACGAGCAGTACTTC. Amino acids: CSATPDSIYEQYF.

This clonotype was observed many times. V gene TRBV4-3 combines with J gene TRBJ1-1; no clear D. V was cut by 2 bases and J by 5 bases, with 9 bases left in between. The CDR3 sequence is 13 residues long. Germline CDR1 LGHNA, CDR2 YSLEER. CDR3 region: CASSQSPGTEAFF. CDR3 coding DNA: TGCGCCAGCAGCCAATCACCCGGGACTGAAGCTTTCTTT.

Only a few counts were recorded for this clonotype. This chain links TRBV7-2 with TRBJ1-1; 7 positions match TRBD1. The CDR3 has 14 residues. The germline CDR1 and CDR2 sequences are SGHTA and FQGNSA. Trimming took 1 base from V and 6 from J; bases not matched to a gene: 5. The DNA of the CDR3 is TGTGCCAGCAGCTTAGGTACCGGGACAGCTGAAGCTTTCTTT. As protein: CASSLGTGTAEAFF.

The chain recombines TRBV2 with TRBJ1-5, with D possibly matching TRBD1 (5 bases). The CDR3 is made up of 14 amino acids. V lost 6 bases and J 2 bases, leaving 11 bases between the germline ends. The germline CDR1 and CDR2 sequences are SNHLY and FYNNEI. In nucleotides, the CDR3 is TGTGCCAGCAGGCCCGGGGGTGGCAATCAGCCCCAGCATTTT. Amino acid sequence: CASRPGGGNQPQHF.

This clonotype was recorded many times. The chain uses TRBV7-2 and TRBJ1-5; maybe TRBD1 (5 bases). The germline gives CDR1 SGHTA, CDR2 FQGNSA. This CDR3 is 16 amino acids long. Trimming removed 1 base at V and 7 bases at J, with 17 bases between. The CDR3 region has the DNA TGTGCCAGCAGCTTAGGGGAAGGGGCAGTTAGGCAGCCCCAGCATTTT. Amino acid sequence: CASSLGEGAVRQPQHF.

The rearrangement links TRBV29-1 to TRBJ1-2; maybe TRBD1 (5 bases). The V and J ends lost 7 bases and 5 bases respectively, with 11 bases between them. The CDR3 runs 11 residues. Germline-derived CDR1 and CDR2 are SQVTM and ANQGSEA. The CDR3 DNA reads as TGCAGCGCCGCGGGGCCTTATGGCTACACCTTC. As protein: CSAAGPYGYTF.

The CDR3 DNA follows: TGCAGCGTTGGGGGTGGCTACACTGAAAAACTGTTTTTT. It is translated as CSVGGGYTEKLFF. The chain joins TRBV29-1 to TRBJ1-4; no reliable D call. The CDR3 length is 13 residues. V was trimmed by 4 bases and J by 7 bases, leaving 13 bases between them. Germline CDR1 SQVTM, CDR2 ANQGSEA.

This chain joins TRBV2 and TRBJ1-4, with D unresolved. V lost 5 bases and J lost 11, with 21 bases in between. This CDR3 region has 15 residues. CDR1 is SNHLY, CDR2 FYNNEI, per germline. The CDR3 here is CASSFGEWREDKLFF. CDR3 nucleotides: TGTGCCAGCAGTTTTGGGGAGTGGAGGGAGGATAAACTGTTTTTT.

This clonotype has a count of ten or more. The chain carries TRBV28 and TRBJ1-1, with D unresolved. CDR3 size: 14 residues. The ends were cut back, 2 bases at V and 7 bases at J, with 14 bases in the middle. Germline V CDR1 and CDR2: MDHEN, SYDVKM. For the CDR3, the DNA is TGTGCCAGCAGTTTACTTCGGGTGTTAGGTGAAGCTTTCTTT. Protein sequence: CASSLLRVLGEAFF.

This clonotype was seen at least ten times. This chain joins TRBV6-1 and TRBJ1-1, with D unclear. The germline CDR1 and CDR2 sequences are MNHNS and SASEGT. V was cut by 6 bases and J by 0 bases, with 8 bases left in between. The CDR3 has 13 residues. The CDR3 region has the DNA TGTGCCAGCAGGACGAGAATGAACACTGAAGCTTTCTTT. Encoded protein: CASRTRMNTEAFF.

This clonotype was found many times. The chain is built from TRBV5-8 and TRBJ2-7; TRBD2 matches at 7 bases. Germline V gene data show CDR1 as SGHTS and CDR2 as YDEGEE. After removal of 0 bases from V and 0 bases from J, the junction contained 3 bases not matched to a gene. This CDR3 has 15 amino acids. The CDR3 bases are TGTGCCAGCAGCTTGGGGGGACTATTCTCCTACGAGCAGTACTTC. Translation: CASSLGGLFSYEQYF.

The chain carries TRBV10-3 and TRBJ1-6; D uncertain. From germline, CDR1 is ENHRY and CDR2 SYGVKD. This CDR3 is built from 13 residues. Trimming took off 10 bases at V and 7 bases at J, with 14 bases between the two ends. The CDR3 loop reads CASYQDGNSPLHF. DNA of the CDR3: TGTGCCAGTTACCAGGACGGGAATTCACCCCTCCACTTT.

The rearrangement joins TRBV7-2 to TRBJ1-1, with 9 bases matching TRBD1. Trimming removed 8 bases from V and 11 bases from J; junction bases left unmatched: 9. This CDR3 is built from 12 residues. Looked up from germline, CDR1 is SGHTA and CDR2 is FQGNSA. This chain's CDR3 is CASQGGDRVAFF. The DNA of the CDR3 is TGTGCCAGCCAAGGAGGGGACAGGGTGGCTTTCTTT.

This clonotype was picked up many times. The DNA of the CDR3 is TGCGCCAGCAGCCAAGTGGCAGTAGGGGGCACCGGGGAGCTGTTTTTT. Its protein product is CASSQVAVGGTGELFF. This chain uses TRBV4-1 with TRBJ2-2; a weak D match, TRBD1 (6 bases). The CDR3 is 16 amino acids. Germline-derived CDR1 and CDR2 are MGHRA and YSYEKL. Trimming stripped 1 base from V and 4 bases from J, with 13 bases between.

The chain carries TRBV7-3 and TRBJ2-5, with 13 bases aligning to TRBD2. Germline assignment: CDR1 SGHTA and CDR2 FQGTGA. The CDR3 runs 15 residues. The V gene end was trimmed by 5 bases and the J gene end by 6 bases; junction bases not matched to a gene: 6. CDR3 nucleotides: TGTGCCAGCAGCGTGGGACTAGCGGGAAGAAAGACCCAGTACTTC. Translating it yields CASSVGLAGRKTQYF.

The CDR3 spells CASSAPGQGDTGELFF. The DNA of the CDR3 is TGTGCCAGCAGTGCGCCGGGACAGGGGGACACCGGGGAGCTGTTTTTT. The rearrangement links TRBV2 to TRBJ2-2; the match to TRBD1 covers 11 bases. This CDR3 spans 16 amino acids. Germline assignment: CDR1 SNHLY and CDR2 FYNNEI. Germline trimming cut 4 bases from V and 3 bases from J; bases unmatched to any gene: 4. The full variable domain, completed using reference TRBV2 and TRBJ2-2, is EPEVTQTPSHQVTQMGQEVILRCVPISNHLYFYWYRQILGQKVEFLVSFYNNEISEKSEIFDDQFSVERPDGSNFTLKIRSTKLEDSAMYFCASSAPGQGDTGELFFGEGSRLTVL.

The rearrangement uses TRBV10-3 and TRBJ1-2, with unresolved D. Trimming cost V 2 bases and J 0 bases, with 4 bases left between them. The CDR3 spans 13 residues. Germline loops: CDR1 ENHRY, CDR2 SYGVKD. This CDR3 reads CAISEDPNYGYTF. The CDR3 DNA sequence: TGTGCCATCAGTGAGGACCCTAACTATGGCTACACCTTC.

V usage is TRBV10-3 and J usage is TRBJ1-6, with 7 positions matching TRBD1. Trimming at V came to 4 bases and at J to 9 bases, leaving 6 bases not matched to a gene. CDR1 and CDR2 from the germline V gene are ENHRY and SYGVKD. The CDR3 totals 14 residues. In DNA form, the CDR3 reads TGTGCCATCAGTGGGGAAGGGGGCCCTTCACCCCTCCACTTT. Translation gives CAISGEGGPSPLHF.

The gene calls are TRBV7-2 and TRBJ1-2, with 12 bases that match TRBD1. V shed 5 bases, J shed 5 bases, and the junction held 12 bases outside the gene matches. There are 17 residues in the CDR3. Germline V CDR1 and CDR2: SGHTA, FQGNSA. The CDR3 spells CASSRPRDRGRRYGYTF. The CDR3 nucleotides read TGTGCCAGCAGCCGTCCCCGGGACAGGGGGCGCAGGTATGGCTACACCTTC.

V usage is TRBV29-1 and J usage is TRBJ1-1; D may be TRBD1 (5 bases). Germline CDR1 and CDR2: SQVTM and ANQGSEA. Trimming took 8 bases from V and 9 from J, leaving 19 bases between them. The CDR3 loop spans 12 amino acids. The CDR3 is CSSQGEEGQAFF. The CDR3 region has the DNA TGCAGCAGCCAAGGGGAAGAGGGGCAAGCTTTCTTT. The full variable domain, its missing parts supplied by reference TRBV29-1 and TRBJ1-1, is SAVISQKPSRDICQRGTSLTIQCQVDSQVTMMFWYRQQPGQSLTLIATANQGSEATYESGFVIDKFPISRPNLTFSTLTVSNMSPEDSSIYLCSSQGEEGQAFFGQGTRLTVV.

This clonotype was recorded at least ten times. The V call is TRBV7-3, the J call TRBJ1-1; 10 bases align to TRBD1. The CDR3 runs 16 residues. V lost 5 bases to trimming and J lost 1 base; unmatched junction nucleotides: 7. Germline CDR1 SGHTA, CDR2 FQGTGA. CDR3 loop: CASSRTTGGANTEAFF. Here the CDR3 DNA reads TGTGCCAGCAGCCGCACGACAGGGGGCGCGAACACTGAAGCTTTCTTT.